The clone carrying this T cell receptor (beta chain) was seen once. The data were obtained in a study of CD8+ T cells in alopecia areata. Study-level background: Treated patients took oral tofacitinib at 5 to 10 mg twice daily.

cDNA reverse transcribed from extracted RNA served as the sequencing template. Sequenced by immunoSEQ multiplex PCR; TCRdb stores in-frame clones only, minus some. The sample lists about 120,000 clones; roughly 58% were seen once. V shed 6 bases, J shed 4 bases, and the junction held 6 bases outside the gene matches. Germline V gives CDR1 SGHTA, CDR2 FQGNSA. The length of the CDR3 is 15 residues. The treatment denotes: oral pan-JAK inhibitor, 5-10 mg twice daily. The receptor was isolated from a human donor with alopecia areata. The rearrangement joins TRBV7-2 to TRBJ2-5; 12 bases map to TRBD1. Here the sequenced sample was CD8+ T cells sorted from blood, taken at week 4, from a patient treated with tofacitinib. As DNA, the CDR3 is TGTGCCAGCAGGACCGGGACAGGGGGCTTAGAGACCCAGTACTTC. This gives the protein CASRTGTGGLETQYF. Based on the CDR3 plus reference TRBV7-2 and TRBJ2-5, the full variable domain is GAGVSQSPSNKVTEKGKDVELRCDPISGHTALYWYRQSLGQGLEFLIYFQGNSAPDKSGLPSDRFSAERTGGSVSTLTIQRTQQEDSAVYLCASRTGTGGLETQYFGPGTRLLVL.